This TCR beta chain was identified in a study of vaccination effects on CD4 cells after COVID-19. Across the whole study: Vaccine administered to participants consisted of two doses of either BNT162b2 or mRNA-1273. Among convalescent patients, two provided samples 16 days and one week before vaccination.

CDR3 length: 15 amino acids. V lost 3 bases, J lost 7 bases, and 17 bases lay in between. Germline values: CDR1 SGDLS, CDR2 YYNGEE. Peptide-pool stimulation followed by sequencing identified expanded antigen-specific CD4+ clonotypes in the ViraFEST assay. Investigators separated out CD4+ T cells once around 10 days of culture had passed. Their SARS-CoV-2 infection, verified by PCR, occurred between March and December 2020. Cultures received IL-2 medium that replaced half the medium on days 3 and 7. TCRdb's table, derived via immunoSEQ multiplex PCR, lists solely in-frame clones and lacks some. The sample shows tens of thousands of clones, around 66% of them seen only once. Comment on this clone: Its target is unknown.

The V call is TRBV9, the J call TRBJ2-4; D possibly corresponds to TRBD1 (7 bases). This receptor was identified in a human donor who had a prior SARS-CoV-2 infection. The starting material was CD4+ T cells from PBMCs cultured with SARS-CoV-2 spike peptides, obtained before COVID-19 vaccination. The CDR3, as DNA: TGTGCCAGCAGCGCCGAGGGGGGACAGTTCAACATTCAGTACTTC. Protein: CASSAEGGQFNIQYF.